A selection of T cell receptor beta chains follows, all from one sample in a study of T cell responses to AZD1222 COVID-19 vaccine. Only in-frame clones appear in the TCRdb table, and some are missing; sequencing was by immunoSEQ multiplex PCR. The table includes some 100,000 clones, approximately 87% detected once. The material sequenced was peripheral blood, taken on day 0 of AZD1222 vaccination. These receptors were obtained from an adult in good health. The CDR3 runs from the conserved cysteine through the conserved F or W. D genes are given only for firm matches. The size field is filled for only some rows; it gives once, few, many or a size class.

DNA: TGTGCCAGCAGTGAAATGGCAGGACCAAGCACAGATACGCAGTATTTT; CDR3: CASSEMAGPSTDTQYF; V: TRBV6-1; D: -; J: TRBJ2-3; size: few
DNA: TGCGCCAGCAGCCAAGCTTTAGGCGCGGCCCAGTACTTC; CDR3: CASSQALGAAQYF; V: TRBV4-3; D: -; J: TRBJ2-5; size: -
DNA: TGTGCCAGCAGCTTAGTTAGCGGCGGGGAGCTGTTTTTT; CDR3: CASSLVSGGELFF; V: TRBV7-3; D: -; J: TRBJ2-2; size: -
DNA: TGTGCCAGCAGGAAGGGCGGGAGCTCCTACAATGAGCAGTTCTTC; CDR3: CASRKGGSSYNEQFF; V: TRBV2; D: TRBD2; J: TRBJ2-1; size: -
DNA: TGCACCAGCAGCCCCCTCTCGAATACGCAGTATTTT; CDR3: CTSSPLSNTQYF; V: TRBV1; D: -; J: TRBJ2-3; size: -
DNA: TGTGCCAGCAGTTTTTGGGTTAGACAGGCCATCTCTGGAAACACCATATATTTT; CDR3: CASSFWVRQAISGNTIYF; V: TRBV27; D: -; J: TRBJ1-3; size: -
DNA: TGTGCCATCAGTGAGTCCAGCCCGGATAATTCACCCCTCCACTTT; CDR3: CAISESSPDNSPLHF; V: TRBV10-3; D: -; J: TRBJ1-6; size: -
DNA: TGTGCCAGCAACCACAGGGGAGAGGAAAAACTGTTTTTT; CDR3: CASNHRGEEKLFF; V: TRBV12-3/TRBV12-4; D: TRBD1; J: TRBJ1-4; size: -
DNA: TGTGCCAGCAGCTTTAGGTCTAGCGGGACGTCCTACAATGAGCAGTTCTTC; CDR3: CASSFRSSGTSYNEQFF; V: TRBV7-2; D: TRBD2; J: TRBJ2-1; size: few
DNA: TGCGCCAGCAGCCAAGATCAAGCTTTCTATGGCTACACCTTC; CDR3: CASSQDQAFYGYTF; V: TRBV4-1; D: -; J: TRBJ1-2; size: -
DNA: TGTGCCAGCAGTTCCTCGACTAGCGGGAGGCTAGAGACCCAGTACTTC; CDR3: CASSSSTSGRLETQYF; V: TRBV6-2/TRBV6-3; D: TRBD2; J: TRBJ2-5; size: -
DNA: TGTGCCAGCAGTGAATACGGGGGTCGGAAGACCCAGTACTTC; CDR3: CASSEYGGRKTQYF; V: TRBV25-1; D: -; J: TRBJ2-5; size: -
DNA: TGTGCCAGCAGCTTAGCTGGGTCCGGGACCGGGGAGCTGTTTTTT; CDR3: CASSLAGSGTGELFF; V: TRBV11-3; D: -; J: TRBJ2-2; size: once
DNA: TGTGCCAGTAGTTCCACCCGGCAGGGCCCGAACACTGAAGCTTTCTTT; CDR3: CASSSTRQGPNTEAFF; V: TRBV19; D: -; J: TRBJ1-1; size: -
DNA: TGTGCCAGCAGCCCATTAGCCTACGAGCAGTACTTC; CDR3: CASSPLAYEQYF; V: TRBV6-2/TRBV6-3; D: -; J: TRBJ2-7; size: -
DNA: TGCGCCAGCCACTTTAAAGCGGGAGGGGGAAATGAGCAGTTCTTC; CDR3: CASHFKAGGGNEQFF; V: TRBV5-1; D: TRBD2; J: TRBJ2-1; size: -
DNA: TGCAGCTTTACAGGGCTGAACACTGAAGCTTTCTTT; CDR3: CSFTGLNTEAFF; V: TRBV29-1; D: -; J: TRBJ1-1; size: -
DNA: TGTGCCAGCCTCCAGGGGGGAGGGAGTCACGAGCAGTACTTC; CDR3: CASLQGGGSHEQYF; V: TRBV6-5; D: -; J: TRBJ2-7; size: -
DNA: TGTGCCAGCATATCAGCCAGTACCTACGAGCAGTACTTC; CDR3: CASISASTYEQYF; V: TRBV28; D: -; J: TRBJ2-7; size: -
DNA: TGTGCCAGCAGTACTTCAGGGTTGGGTGATGAGCAGTACTTC; CDR3: CASSTSGLGDEQYF; V: TRBV28; D: -; J: TRBJ2-7; size: -
DNA: TGTGCCAGCAGGCCCCCCGGGGATGGCTATGGCTACACCTTC; CDR3: CASRPPGDGYGYTF; V: TRBV28; D: -; J: TRBJ1-2; size: -
DNA: TGTGCCAGCAGCTCGGGAGATACGCAGTATTTT; CDR3: CASSSGDTQYF; V: TRBV9; D: -; J: TRBJ2-3; size: -
DNA: TGTGCCAGCAGCCCTTCCTTAGCGGGAGTGTCCTACAATGAGCAGTTCTTC; CDR3: CASSPSLAGVSYNEQFF; V: TRBV3-1/TRBV3-2; D: TRBD2; J: TRBJ2-1; size: -
DNA: TGTGCCAGCCTATCGAGACGGGACAATGAGCAGTTCTTC; CDR3: CASLSRRDNEQFF; V: TRBV27; D: -; J: TRBJ2-1; size: -
DNA: TGTGCCAGCAGCGTAGGAAGGGGTGAGCAGTACTTC; CDR3: CASSVGRGEQYF; V: TRBV9; D: -; J: TRBJ2-7; size: -
DNA: TGTGCCAGCAGCCCCTGGGGAGAGGGAGAGACCCAGTACTTC; CDR3: CASSPWGEGETQYF; V: TRBV3-1/TRBV3-2; D: -; J: TRBJ2-5; size: -
DNA: TGTGCCAGCAGTCCGGACAGTTGGACTAGCGGGAGTTCATTCGAGCAGTTCTTC; CDR3: CASSPDSWTSGSSFEQFF; V: TRBV7-9; D: TRBD2; J: TRBJ2-1; size: once
DNA: TGTGCCAGCAGCGTAGGGGGCACGAACACTGAAGCTTTCTTT; CDR3: CASSVGGTNTEAFF; V: TRBV9; D: -; J: TRBJ1-1; size: once
DNA: TGTGCCAGCAGCTCTTGGACAGGCGCCTCCTTCAGCTCTGGAAACACCATATATTTT; CDR3: CASSSWTGASFSSGNTIYF; V: TRBV7-9; D: TRBD1; J: TRBJ1-3; size: -
DNA: TGTGCCAGTAAAACAGAAATAATGAACACTGAAGCTTTCTTT; CDR3: CASKTEIMNTEAFF; V: TRBV19; D: -; J: TRBJ1-1; size: -
DNA: TGCAGCGTTGTGGGTACGGGAAGCTCCTACGAGCAGTACTTC; CDR3: CSVVGTGSSYEQYF; V: TRBV29-1; D: -; J: TRBJ2-7; size: -
DNA: TGCAGCGTTGAAGATCTTGGGAGGGGAGGCTACACCTTC; CDR3: CSVEDLGRGGYTF; V: TRBV29-1; D: -; J: TRBJ1-2; size: many
DNA: TGTGCCAGCAGCTTAGTTGGGCGATCCTACGAGCAGTACTTC; CDR3: CASSLVGRSYEQYF; V: TRBV7-9; D: -; J: TRBJ2-7; size: -
DNA: TGCGCCAGCAGCCAAATGGTGCGGCAGGCAAACGCGGTGCCCCAGCATTTT; CDR3: CASSQMVRQANAVPQHF; V: TRBV4-1; D: -; J: TRBJ1-5; size: -
DNA: TGTGCCAGCAGCTCGAAGACGGACGGAAACACCATATATTTT; CDR3: CASSSKTDGNTIYF; V: TRBV5-4; D: -; J: TRBJ1-3; size: once